This T cell receptor beta chain was captured in a study of blood T cell repertoires in COVID-19 (dated by TCRdb to the early 2020s). With regard to the full study: Collaborator samples came from the United States, Italy and Spain and covered acute and convalescent phases of COVID-19. The prospective study material was composed of cDNA or gDNA derived from T cells, B-cell-depleted T cells, or PBMCs. Deeply sampled blood TCRbeta repertoires from subjects exposed to, actively infected with, or recovered from COVID-19 were included in the dataset. A freely available public database, intended as a resource for researchers studying the immune response to SARS-CoV-2, is where the repertoires were released. The samples were drawn from the first 160 participants of the ongoing ImmuneRACE study and from some 1,300 subjects provided by 6 global collaborators. Sample metadata almost always included a de-identified subject ID, COVID-19 status, age in years and sex. Where HLA class I and class II types were available, the types were taken from metadata supplied by the sample provider, not from assay-based typing.

V and J are truncated by 5 bases and 4 bases respectively, leaving an intervening sequence of 12 bases. The CDR3 covers 13 residues, taking in both the cysteine and the phenylalanine. The sequence is cut down to CDR3 DNA, 39 bases in frame from base 1. As encoded in the germline V gene, CDR1 is MDHEN while CDR2 is SYDVKM. The research as a whole found: Clinical and demographic metadata were provided uncurated, with the amount varying by source and participant.

TCRbeta CDR3 regions were amplified from genomic DNA by means of the immunoSEQ Assay, a bias-controlled multiplex PCR. The paper's data handling went like this. Nucleated cell counts per sample were estimated from amplification of reference gene primers within the assay. To quantify the absolute abundance of each unique TCRbeta CDR3 rearrangement, sequence reads were collapsed and filtered. Productive Simpson clonality was computed per sample as the square root of Simpson's diversity index over productive rearrangements. TCRdb re-hosts the immuneACCESS table, in-frame sequences only. Its copies lack some clones; in the studies checked, an unresolved V gene accounts for under half of them, and the cause for the rest is not known. That table is the source of V, J and clone size, and D and trimming were worked out from the DNA. Here the sample has approximately 120,000 clones; 81% occur a single time. 10% of the sample belongs to the ten largest clones.

As regards this clone: What antigen it recognizes has not been identified. Base qualities are not provided; no much larger clone lies one nucleotide away.

Collaborating institutions collected whole blood in K2EDTA tubes following their own protocols. For TCRbeta analysis, collaborator samples were shipped as frozen whole blood, as isolated PBMCs, or as DNA extracted from either sample type. The receptor comes from a human donor in a cohort sampled during active COVID-19. The sample consisted of peripheral blood. Recombination linked TRBV28 to TRBJ2-7, with a tentative D gene TRBD2 over 6 matching bases. The bases read TGTGCCAGCAGTGGAGGGGCGGTTTACGAGCAGTACTTC. Its protein reads: CASSGGAVYEQYF.